This T cell receptor (beta chain) is drawn from a study of T cells in Graves' hyperthyroidism and ophthalmopathy. Note on this clonotype: Its matching antigen is unknown.

Amplified TCR beta CDR3 regions came from RNA transcripts. Using the HTBI primer set, a first-round RT-PCR was run on the TCR CDR3. A single record per CDR3 protein comes from TCRdb applying MiXCR to the multiplex PCR reads. The sample yields roughly 700,000 distinct CDR3 sequences, around a third seen once. Study-level results: Separation of ophthalmopathy from stable hyperthyroidism was achieved by a 13 V-J model.

The CDR3 runs 16 residues. Germline trimming cut 6 bases from V and 1 base from J; bases unmatched to any gene: 9. Each 10 ml fresh peripheral blood draw supplied the PBMCs. The chain uses TRBV12-3 or TRBV12-4 and TRBJ1-2; 9 bases fit TRBD1. The TCR sequence derives from a woman aged 40 to 50 with Graves' hyperthyroidism. The source material was blood. The CDR3 DNA sequence: TGTGCCAGCAGCCCTGAACAGGGGGCCCATAACTATGGCTACACCTTC. It translates to CASSPEQGAHNYGYTF.